The sample holds a few counts of the clone carrying this TCR beta chain. Its specificity is unknown. The CDR3 is 15 residues long. The V gene lost 1 base and the J gene lost 4 bases, with 13 bases spanning the gap. Germline assignment: CDR1 KGHSH and CDR2 LQKENI. This sample was included in a study of T cells in Graves' hyperthyroidism and ophthalmopathy. Study-wide findings and caveats: Most clonotypes that expanded in the thyroid above 0.001 also showed up in blood.

TCR beta CDR3 region amplification was performed from RNA transcripts. During a first-round RT-PCR of the TCR CDR3, the HTBI primer set was used. TCRdb ran MiXCR on the multiplex PCR reads and lists one entry per CDR3 protein. The sample includes 660,000 or so distinct CDR3 sequences, about a fifth of them seen just once. Source material for PBMCs was more than 7.5 ml fresh peripheral blood. Material for sequencing was blood. This chain connects TRBV18 to TRBJ1-2; possible D gene TRBD1, 6 bases. This TCR was recovered from a man aged 25-40 years with Graves' ophthalmopathy. The CDR3 sequence: CASSPLYRVGYGYTF. DNA of the CDR3: TGTGCCAGCTCACCACTGTACAGGGTTGGCTATGGCTACACCTTC.